The 27 T cell receptor beta chains in this list originate from one sample, sequenced in a study of cytomegalovirus exposure and HLA in healthy donors. PCR used 60 Vbeta primers and 13 Jbeta primers. Repertoires were generated with immunoSEQ multiplex PCR, while TCRdb's copy carries only in-frame clones and drops some. The sample records fewer than 100,000 clones, approximately 7.6% being singletons. Input material: PBMCs. These receptors all come from a man over 45 in good health and CMV-seronegative.

The V call is TRBV9, the J call TRBJ2-1; perhaps TRBD1 as D (6 bases). Germline V gene sequence: CDR1 SGDLS, CDR2 YYNGEE. Trimming pared 0 bases from V and 0 bases from J, leaving 7 bases between. The CDR3 covers 15 residues. DNA of the CDR3: TGTGCCAGCAGCGTAGAACAGGGCTCCTACAATGAGCAGTTCTTC. As protein: CASSVEQGSYNEQFF.

J is TRBJ2-2 and V is TRBV25-1, with 8 bases lining up with TRBD1. Per the germline V gene, CDR1 is MGHDK and CDR2 is SYGVNS. Trimming at V came to 4 bases and at J to 2 bases, leaving 3 bases not matched to a gene. CDR3 length: 15 residues. The CDR3 here is CASSADRGNTGELFF. Written as DNA, the CDR3 is TGTGCCAGCAGTGCCGACAGGGGTAACACCGGGGAGCTGTTTTTT.

The rearrangement joins TRBV5-4 to TRBJ2-3; 15 bases agree with TRBD2. The CDR3 spans 17 residues. J lost 2 bases, V lost 3 bases, and 4 bases had no gene match. Per germline, CDR1 SGHNT and CDR2 YYREEE (reference sequence). The CDR3 reads CASSSGTSGGLTDTQYF. CDR3 nucleotide sequence: TGTGCCAGCAGCTCGGGGACTAGCGGGGGGCTCACAGATACGCAGTATTTT.

The CDR3 DNA reads TGTGCCAGTAGTCCAACGCGGGGATGGGACACTGAAGCTTTCTTT. Protein product: CASSPTRGWDTEAFF. The chain has TRBV19 and TRBJ1-1; no reliable D call. This CDR3 contains 15 residues. CDR1 LNHDA and CDR2 SQIVND come from the germline V gene (reference sequence). V was clipped by 5 bases and J by 3 bases, with 16 bases between them.

This sequence joins TRBV5-1 and TRBJ2-1, with 7 nucleotides matching TRBD1. With 5 bases clipped from V and 10 bases from J, the junction kept 6 bases outside the gene matches. The CDR3 is 12 residues long. Germline V CDR1 and CDR2: SGHRS, YFSETQ. CDR3 DNA sequence: TGCGCCAGCAGACACGACAGGGAGGAGCAGTTCTTC. Protein: CASRHDREEQFF.

This clone was picked up a small number of times. The chain employs TRBV5-4 and TRBJ2-1; TRBD1 aligns across 7 bases. Germline CDR1 reads SGHNT; CDR2 reads YYREEE (reference sequence). After removal of 4 bases from V and 9 bases from J, the junction contained 13 bases not matched to a gene. This CDR3 is built from 15 residues. CDR3 in amino acids: CASSTDRSKDGEQFF. The DNA of the CDR3 is TGTGCCAGCAGCACGGACAGGTCGAAAGATGGTGAGCAGTTCTTC.

The chain couples TRBV6-5 to TRBJ1-5; 7 bases are a match to TRBD1. V trimming: 4 bases; J trimming: 2 bases; junction bases outside the gene matches: 5. Germline CDR1 MNHEY, CDR2 SVGAGI. The CDR3 has 15 residues. The DNA for the CDR3 is TGTGCCAGCAGTTCCGAAGGACAGGGCAATCAGCCCCAGCATTTT. Translated, it gives CASSSEGQGNQPQHF.

This chain joins TRBV6-5 and TRBJ1-1; tentatively, D is TRBD1 (6 bases). This CDR3 has 14 amino acids. Per germline, CDR1 MNHEY and CDR2 SVGAGI. The V end lost 0 bases, the J end lost 5 bases, and 10 bases lay between the germline ends. The CDR3: CASSYSYRETEAFF. For the CDR3, the DNA is TGTGCCAGCAGTTACTCATACAGGGAAACTGAAGCTTTCTTT.

This clone was found a few times. CDR3 region: CASPNEISSYEQYF. The CDR3 DNA reads TGTGCCAGCCCCAACGAAATTAGTTCCTACGAGCAGTACTTC. The rearrangement joins TRBV27 to TRBJ2-7; D is ambiguous. Trimming removed 8 bases at V and 1 base at J, with 15 bases between. The CDR3 runs to 14 residues. Per germline, CDR1 MNHEY and CDR2 SMNVEV (reference sequence).

The rearrangement joins TRBV13 to TRBJ2-7; D unresolved. Germline V gives CDR1 PRHDT, CDR2 FYEKMQ (reference sequence). The germline V and J ends were trimmed by 0 bases and 2 bases, with 11 bases remaining between them. The CDR3 covers 15 residues. This CDR3 reads CASSLGVQPPYEQYF. CDR3 in DNA: TGTGCCAGCAGCTTAGGCGTACAGCCCCCCTACGAGCAGTACTTC.

The V and J genes are TRBV18 and TRBJ1-5, with 8 positions matching TRBD1. V shed 8 bases, J shed 10 bases, and the junction held 13 bases outside the gene matches. There are 14 residues in the CDR3. Germline values: CDR1 KGHSH, CDR2 LQKENI. CDR3 residues: CASALQGELQPQHF. The CDR3 DNA is TGTGCCAGCGCACTACAGGGGGAACTCCAACCCCAGCATTTT. The full variable domain, in which reference TRBV18 and TRBJ1-5 provide the parts outside the CDR3, is NAGVMQNPRHLVRRRGQEARLRCSPMKGHSHVYWYRQLPEEGLKFMVYLQKENIIDESGMPKERFSAEFPKEGPSILRIQQVVRGDSAAYFCASALQGELQPQHFGDGTRLSIL.

The chain couples TRBV5-6 to TRBJ2-7; 9 bases agree with TRBD2. From germline, CDR1 is SGHDT and CDR2 YYEEEE. The V gene end was trimmed by 4 bases and the J gene end by 2 bases; junction bases not matched to a gene: 7. This CDR3 comprises 15 residues. In nucleotides, the CDR3 is TGTGCCAGCAGCCCGTGGGCTAGCGGGGCCTACGAGCAGTACTTC. Protein: CASSPWASGAYEQYF.

The chain combines TRBV2 with TRBJ2-1, with 8 nucleotides matching TRBD2. This CDR3 has 15 residues. In germline, CDR1 is SNHLY, CDR2 FYNNEI. Losses at the gene ends were 5 bases for V and 4 bases for J; bases not matched to a gene: 7. CDR3 DNA sequence: TGTGCCAGCAGTATTTCTAGCGGGTCGTACAATGAGCAGTTCTTC. Its translation is CASSISSGSYNEQFF. The full variable domain, in which reference TRBV2 and TRBJ2-1 provide the parts outside the CDR3, is EPEVTQTPSHQVTQMGQEVILRCVPISNHLYFYWYRQILGQKVEFLVSFYNNEISEKSEIFDDQFSVERPDGSNFTLKIRSTKLEDSAMYFCASSISSGSYNEQFFGPGTRLTVL.

Here the CDR3 DNA reads TGTGCCAGCAGCCAACGGGGGGGATCCGGGGAGCTGTTTTTT. As protein: CASSQRGGSGELFF. This rearrangement joins TRBV14 to TRBJ2-2; TRBD2 matches 8 bases. CDR1 and CDR2 from the germline V gene are SGHDN and FVKESK. This CDR3 region has 14 residues. V shed 2 bases, J shed 6 bases, and the junction held 2 bases outside the gene matches.

DNA of the CDR3: TGTGCCAGCAGCGTGGGCCCGACGGAGACCCAGTACTTC. Its protein is CASSVGPTETQYF. The chain recombines TRBV9 with TRBJ2-5; D ambiguous. The CDR3 is 13 residues long. V was cut by 2 bases and J by 5 bases, with 10 bases left in between. Germline assignment: CDR1 SGDLS and CDR2 YYNGEE.

For this clone: Compared with germline, one end of the junction differs, possibly owing to a read error. The chain carries TRBV28 and TRBJ2-1, with 12 bases that match TRBD2. The CDR3 covers 13 residues. Germline lookup yields CDR1 MDHEN and CDR2 SYDVKM. In nucleotides, the CDR3 is TGTGCCAGCAGTTTACTTGGGACTAGCGGGTTTATCTTC. This gives the protein CASSLLGTSGFIF.

In its sample, this clone was seen a few times. J is TRBJ1-6 and V is TRBV27, with unresolved D. Germline assignment: CDR1 MNHEY and CDR2 SMNVEV (reference sequence). The CDR3 spans 17 residues. Trimming shortened V by 2 bases and J by 0 bases, and 11 bases separated the two germline ends. The CDR3 nucleotides read TGTGCCAGCAGTTTAGAGGGTAGGAGCTCCTATAATTCACCCCTCCACTTT. Residues: CASSLEGRSSYNSPLHF.

In its sample, this clone was seen a few times. The rearrangement links TRBV7-9 to TRBJ2-7, with 7 bases aligning to TRBD2. The V gene's germline CDR1 is SEHNR and CDR2 FQNEAQ (reference sequence). With 5 bases clipped from V and 1 base from J, the junction kept 5 bases outside the gene matches. CDR3 size: 14 residues. For the CDR3, the DNA is TGTGCCAGCAGCCCATCTAGCGGATCCTACGAGCAGTACTTC. Protein sequence: CASSPSSGSYEQYF.

The rearrangement uses TRBV27 and TRBJ2-1; 9 bases agree with TRBD2. This CDR3 contains 14 residues. The V segment lost 3 bases and the J segment 8 bases; nucleotides outside the gene matches: 5. Germline V lookup: CDR1 MNHEY, CDR2 SMNVEV (reference sequence). CDR3 sequence (DNA): TGTGCCAGCAGTTTCAGGCGGGGGGGCGATGAGCAGTTCTTC. Its protein product is CASSFRRGGDEQFF.

There are a few counts of this clone. The V call is TRBV2, the J call TRBJ2-1, with 11 bases identical to TRBD2. Trimming at V came to 5 bases and at J to 8 bases, leaving 5 bases not matched to a gene. The germline gives CDR1 SNHLY, CDR2 FYNNEI. CDR3 length: 14 amino acids. CDR3 residues: CASSSGTSGYEQFF. DNA of the CDR3: TGTGCCAGCAGTTCCGGGACTAGCGGCTATGAGCAGTTCTTC.

This clone was found a few times. This chain connects TRBV2 to TRBJ1-1; a weak D match, TRBD1 (6 bases). Trimming removed 2 bases at V and 11 bases at J, with 15 bases between. This CDR3 is built from 13 residues. Germline lookup yields CDR1 SNHLY and CDR2 FYNNEI. This CDR3 is CASSERVGQGAFF. CDR3 DNA: TGTGCCAGCAGTGAACGGGTGGGCCAGGGGGCTTTCTTT.

The V gene is TRBV6-1, the J gene TRBJ2-2; D unresolved. This CDR3 spans 14 amino acids. Trimming took off 10 bases at V and 2 bases at J, with 14 bases between the two ends. CDR1 is MNHNS, CDR2 SASEGT, per germline. The CDR3 protein is CANQPGPNTGELFF. The CDR3 nucleotides read TGTGCCAATCAACCGGGTCCTAACACCGGGGAGCTGTTTTTT.

This clone was seen ten or more times. This chain connects TRBV27 to TRBJ2-3; D not resolved. Trimming cost V 3 bases and J 2 bases, with 12 bases left between them. The CDR3 loop spans 15 amino acids. Germline CDR1 is MNHEY and CDR2 is SMNVEV (reference sequence). The CDR3 coding sequence is TGTGCCAGCAGTTTGAGGAATGCCCTCACAGATACGCAGTATTTT. Its protein is CASSLRNALTDTQYF.

The chain recombines TRBV28 with TRBJ2-3, with D possibly matching TRBD1 (6 bases). Trimming left V 6 bases short and J 11 bases short, with 30 bases between. Germline-derived CDR1 and CDR2 are MDHEN and SYDVKM. This CDR3 comprises 17 residues. CDR3 sequence (DNA): TGTGCCAGCAGAATACAGGAGTGGCGGGCCTCAGGGGAAGGGCAGTATTTT. Translation: CASRIQEWRASGEGQYF.

The chain links TRBV5-4 to TRBJ2-5; a weak D match, TRBD1 (6 bases). Germline CDR1 SGHNT, CDR2 YYREEE (reference sequence). The CDR3 loop spans 16 amino acids. V was cut by 0 bases and J by 4 bases, with 16 bases left in between. Here the CDR3 reads CASSLGVVGARETQYF. The CDR3 DNA sequence: TGTGCCAGCAGCTTGGGGGTAGTGGGGGCTCGAGAGACCCAGTACTTC.

The chain joins TRBV4-1 to TRBJ2-1; no definite D call. There are 14 residues in the CDR3. Germline CDR1 MGHRA, CDR2 YSYEKL. V lost 0 bases and J 5 bases, leaving 8 bases between the germline ends. The CDR3, as DNA: TGCGCCAGCAGCCAAGAGTTTAGAGACAATGAGCAGTTCTTC. Translating gives CASSQEFRDNEQFF.

The V gene is TRBV29-1, the J gene TRBJ1-2, with 8 bases that match TRBD1. Trimming removed 2 bases from V and 9 bases from J; junction bases left unmatched: 5. Germline V CDR1 and CDR2: SQVTM, ANQGSEA. This CDR3 spans 12 amino acids. This chain's CDR3 is CSVETGGMSYTF. The CDR3 DNA is TGCAGCGTTGAAACAGGGGGTATGAGCTACACCTTC.